This TCR beta chain was captured in a study of blood T cell repertoires in COVID-19. CDR3 size: 14 residues. Trimming cost V 3 bases and J 7 bases; bases outside gene matches: 8. Germline V gene lookup returns CDR1 MDHEN and CDR2 SYDVKM. Per the authors' pipeline: Amplification from reference gene primers served as the basis for estimated nucleated cell counts. Generated by immunoSEQ multiplex PCR, the TCRdb table keeps only in-frame clones and is missing some. V, J and clone size are taken as reported in that table, and D and trimming were inferred from the DNA itself. The sample yields around 300,000 clones, over 70% seen once. Recruitment covered under 25 US areas and drew participants whose ages spanned roughly 18 to 100 years. Assignments of participants to cohorts depended upon their own reported clinical history.

The genes are TRBV28 and TRBJ1-2, with 7 bases identical to TRBD1. The receptor comes from a young man who had recovered from COVID-19. The specimen sequenced was PBMCs or T cells enriched from blood (not recorded which). The CDR3 loop reads CASSLRQGVRGYTF. The CDR3 nucleotides are TGTGCCAGCAGTTTGCGGCAGGGGGTTCGTGGCTACACCTTC.